The clone carrying this TCR beta chain was detected once. The assay was immunoSEQ multiplex PCR, and TCRdb's table has in-frame clones only and misses some. The sample shows more than 45,000 clones, around 92% of them seen only once. J gave up 9 bases and V 4 bases, and 7 bases lay outside the gene matches. Germline lookup yields CDR1 SGHTA and CDR2 FQGNSA. The CDR3 spans 16 residues. This sample was included in a study of T cell changes during pregnancy in multiple sclerosis. The sequence was collected from a female donor with multiple sclerosis, enrolled in a pregnancy study. V usage is TRBV7-2 and J usage is TRBJ2-1; 15 positions match TRBD2. This sample comprised CD4+ T cells from peripheral blood mononuclear cells, obtained after pregnancy. CDR3 protein: CASSSPGLAGGGEQFF. The CDR3 DNA follows: TGTGCCAGCAGCTCCCCGGGACTAGCGGGAGGTGGTGAGCAGTTCTTC.